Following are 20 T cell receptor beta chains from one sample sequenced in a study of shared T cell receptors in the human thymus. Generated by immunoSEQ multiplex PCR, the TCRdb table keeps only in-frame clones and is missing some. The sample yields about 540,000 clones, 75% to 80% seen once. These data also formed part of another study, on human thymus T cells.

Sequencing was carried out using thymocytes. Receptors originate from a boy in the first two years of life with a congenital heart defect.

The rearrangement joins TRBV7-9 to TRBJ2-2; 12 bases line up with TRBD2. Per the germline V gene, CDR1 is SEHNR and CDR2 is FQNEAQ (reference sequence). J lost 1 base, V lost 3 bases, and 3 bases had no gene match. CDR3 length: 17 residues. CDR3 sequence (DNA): TGTGCCAGCAGCTTTGGACTAGCGGGAATGAACACCGGGGAGCTGTTTTTT. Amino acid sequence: CASSFGLAGMNTGELFF.

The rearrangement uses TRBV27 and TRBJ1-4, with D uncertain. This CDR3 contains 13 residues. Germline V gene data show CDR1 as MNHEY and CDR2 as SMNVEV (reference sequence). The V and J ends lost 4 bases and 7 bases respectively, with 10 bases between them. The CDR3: CASSSSEPEKLFF. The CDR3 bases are TGTGCCAGCAGTTCCTCGGAGCCTGAAAAACTGTTTTTT.

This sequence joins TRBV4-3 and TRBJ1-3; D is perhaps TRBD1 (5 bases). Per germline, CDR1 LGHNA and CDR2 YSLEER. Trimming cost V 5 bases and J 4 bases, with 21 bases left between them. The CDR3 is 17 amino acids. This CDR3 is CASSSSRSQGSGNTIYF. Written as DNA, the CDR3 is TGCGCCAGCAGCTCGTCCCGGTCCCAGGGCTCCGGAAACACCATATATTTT.

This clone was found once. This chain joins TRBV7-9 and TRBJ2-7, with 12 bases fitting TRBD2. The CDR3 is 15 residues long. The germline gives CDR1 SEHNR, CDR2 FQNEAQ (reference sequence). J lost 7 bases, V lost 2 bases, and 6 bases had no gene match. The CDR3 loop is CASSLLAGGPFEQYF. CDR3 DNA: TGTGCCAGCAGCTTACTAGCGGGAGGGCCTTTTGAGCAGTACTTC. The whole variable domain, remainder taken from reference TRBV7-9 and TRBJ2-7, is DTGVSQNPRHKITKRGQNVTFRCDPISEHNRLYWYRQTLGQGPEFLTYFQNEAQLEKSRLLSDRFSAERPKGSFSTLEIQRTEQGDSAMYLCASSLLAGGPFEQYFGPGTRLTVT.

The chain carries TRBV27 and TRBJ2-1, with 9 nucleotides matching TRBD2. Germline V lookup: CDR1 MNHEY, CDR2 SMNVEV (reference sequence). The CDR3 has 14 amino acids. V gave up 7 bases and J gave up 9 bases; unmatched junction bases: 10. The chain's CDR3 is CASNLWREGSEQFF. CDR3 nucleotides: TGTGCCAGCAACCTTTGGCGGGAGGGCAGTGAGCAGTTCTTC.

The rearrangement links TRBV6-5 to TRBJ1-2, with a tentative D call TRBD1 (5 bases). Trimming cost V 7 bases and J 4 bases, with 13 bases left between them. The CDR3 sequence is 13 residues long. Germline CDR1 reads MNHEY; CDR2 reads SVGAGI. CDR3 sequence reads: CASTLGGGYGYTF. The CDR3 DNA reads TGTGCCAGCACTTTGGGGGGGGGCTATGGCTACACCTTC.

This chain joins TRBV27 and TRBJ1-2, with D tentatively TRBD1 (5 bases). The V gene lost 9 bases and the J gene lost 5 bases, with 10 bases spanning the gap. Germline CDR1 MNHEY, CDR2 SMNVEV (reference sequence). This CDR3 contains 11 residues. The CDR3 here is CARGGVYGYTF. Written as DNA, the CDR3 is TGTGCCAGGGGGGGGGTTTATGGCTACACCTTC.

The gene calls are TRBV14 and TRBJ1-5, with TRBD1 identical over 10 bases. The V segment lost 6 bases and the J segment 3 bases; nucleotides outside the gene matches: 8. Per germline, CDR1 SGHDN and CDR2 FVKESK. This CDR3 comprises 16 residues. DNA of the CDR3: TGTGCCAGCAGTCCCGGGACAGGGGCTTTCAATCAGCCCCAGCATTTT. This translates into CASSPGTGAFNQPQHF.

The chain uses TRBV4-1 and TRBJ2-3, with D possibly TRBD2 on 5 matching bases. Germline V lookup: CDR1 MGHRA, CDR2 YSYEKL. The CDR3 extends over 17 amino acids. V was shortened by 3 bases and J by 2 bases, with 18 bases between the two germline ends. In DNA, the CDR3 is TGCGCCAGCAGCCACCCCGTGAGGCCAGCGGACACAGATACGCAGTATTTT. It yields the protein CASSHPVRPADTDTQYF.

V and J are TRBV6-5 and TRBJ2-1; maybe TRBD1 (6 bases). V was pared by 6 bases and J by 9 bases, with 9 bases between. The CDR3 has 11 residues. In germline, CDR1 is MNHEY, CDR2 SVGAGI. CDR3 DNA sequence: TGTGCCAGCAGCAGGGGTCGTGAGCAGTTCTTC. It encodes CASSRGREQFF.

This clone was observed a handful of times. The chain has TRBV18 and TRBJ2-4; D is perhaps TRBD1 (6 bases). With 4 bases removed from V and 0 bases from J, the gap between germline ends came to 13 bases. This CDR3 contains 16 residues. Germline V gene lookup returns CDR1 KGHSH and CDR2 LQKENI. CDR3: CASSRRDNEAKNIQYF. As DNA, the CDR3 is TGTGCCAGCTCACGCCGGGACAACGAAGCCAAAAACATTCAGTACTTC.

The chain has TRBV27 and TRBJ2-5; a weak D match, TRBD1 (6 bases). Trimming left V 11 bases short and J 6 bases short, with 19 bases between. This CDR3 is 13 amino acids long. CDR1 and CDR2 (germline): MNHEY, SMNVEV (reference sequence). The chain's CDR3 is CASLGGVAKTQYF. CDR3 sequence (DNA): TGTGCCTCCCTAGGGGGAGTCGCGAAGACCCAGTACTTC.

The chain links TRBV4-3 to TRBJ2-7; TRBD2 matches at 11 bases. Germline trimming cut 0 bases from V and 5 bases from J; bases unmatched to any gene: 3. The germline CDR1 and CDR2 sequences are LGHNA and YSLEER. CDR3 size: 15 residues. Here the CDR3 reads CASSQDSGRAHEQYF. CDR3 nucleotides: TGCGCCAGCAGCCAAGATAGCGGGAGGGCCCACGAGCAGTACTTC.

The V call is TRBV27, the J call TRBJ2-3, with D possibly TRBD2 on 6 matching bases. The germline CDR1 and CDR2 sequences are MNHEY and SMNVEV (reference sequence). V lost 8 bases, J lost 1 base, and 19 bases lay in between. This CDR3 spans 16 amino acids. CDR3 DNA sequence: TGTGCCAGCCAGTTGGGGTCGGGAGTAGGCACAGATACGCAGTATTTT. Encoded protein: CASQLGSGVGTDTQYF.

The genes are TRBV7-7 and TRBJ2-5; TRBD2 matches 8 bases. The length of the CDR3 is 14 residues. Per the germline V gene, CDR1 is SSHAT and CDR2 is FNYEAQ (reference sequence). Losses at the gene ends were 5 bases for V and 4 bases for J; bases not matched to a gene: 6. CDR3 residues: CASSRGGGPETQYF. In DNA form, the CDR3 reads TGTGCCAGCAGCCGGGGGGGAGGGCCAGAGACCCAGTACTTC.

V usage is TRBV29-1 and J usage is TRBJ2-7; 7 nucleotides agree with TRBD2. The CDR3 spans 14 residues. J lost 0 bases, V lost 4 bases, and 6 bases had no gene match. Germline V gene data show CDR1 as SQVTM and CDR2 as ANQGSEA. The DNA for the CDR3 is TGCAGCGTTGGACTAGCCCGGAGCTCCTACGAGCAGTACTTC. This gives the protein CSVGLARSSYEQYF.

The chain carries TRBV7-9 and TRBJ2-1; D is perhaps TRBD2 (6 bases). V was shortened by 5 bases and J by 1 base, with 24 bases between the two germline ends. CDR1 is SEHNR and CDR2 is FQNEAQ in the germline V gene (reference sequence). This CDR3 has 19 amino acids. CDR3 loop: CASSPISVGSTSSYNEQFF. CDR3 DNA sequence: TGTGCCAGCAGCCCAATATCCGTGGGATCGACTAGTTCCTACAATGAGCAGTTCTTC.

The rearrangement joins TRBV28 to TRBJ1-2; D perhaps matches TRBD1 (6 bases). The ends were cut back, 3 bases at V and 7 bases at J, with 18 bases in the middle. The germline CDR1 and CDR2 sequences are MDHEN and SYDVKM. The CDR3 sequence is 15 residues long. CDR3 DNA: TGTGCCAGCAGTTTCGGGAAACTGGGGGCCTGTGGCTACACCTTC. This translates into CASSFGKLGACGYTF.

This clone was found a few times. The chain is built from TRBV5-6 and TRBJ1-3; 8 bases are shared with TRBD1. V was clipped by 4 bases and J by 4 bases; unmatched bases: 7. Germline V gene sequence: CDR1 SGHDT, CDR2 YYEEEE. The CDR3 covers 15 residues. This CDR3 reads CASSPGTGQGNTIYF. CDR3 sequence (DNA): TGTGCCAGCAGCCCGGGGACAGGTCAAGGAAACACCATATATTTT.

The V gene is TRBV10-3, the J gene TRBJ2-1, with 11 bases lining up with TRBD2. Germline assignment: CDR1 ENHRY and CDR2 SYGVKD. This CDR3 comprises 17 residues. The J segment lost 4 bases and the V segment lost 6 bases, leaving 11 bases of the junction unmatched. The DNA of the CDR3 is TGTGCCATCAGACCCCCTCCCGGGACTAGCGGATACAATGAGCAGTTCTTC. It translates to CAIRPPPGTSGYNEQFF.